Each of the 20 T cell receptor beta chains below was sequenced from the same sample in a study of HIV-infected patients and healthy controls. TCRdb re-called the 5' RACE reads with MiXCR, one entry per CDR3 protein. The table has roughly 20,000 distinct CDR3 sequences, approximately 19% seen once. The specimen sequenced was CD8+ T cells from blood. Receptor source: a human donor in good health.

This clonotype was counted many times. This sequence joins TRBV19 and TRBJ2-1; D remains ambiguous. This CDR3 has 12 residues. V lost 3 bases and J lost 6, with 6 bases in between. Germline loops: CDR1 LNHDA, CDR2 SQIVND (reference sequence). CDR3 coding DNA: TGTGCCAGTAGTATCTCAATCAATGAGCAGTTCTTC. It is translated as CASSISINEQFF.

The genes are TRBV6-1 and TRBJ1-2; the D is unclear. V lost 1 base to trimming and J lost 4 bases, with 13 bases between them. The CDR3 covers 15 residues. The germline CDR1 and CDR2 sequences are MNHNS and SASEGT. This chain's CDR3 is CASSEEHSGSYGYTF. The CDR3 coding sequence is TGTGCCAGCAGTGAAGAGCACAGCGGATCCTATGGCTACACCTTC.

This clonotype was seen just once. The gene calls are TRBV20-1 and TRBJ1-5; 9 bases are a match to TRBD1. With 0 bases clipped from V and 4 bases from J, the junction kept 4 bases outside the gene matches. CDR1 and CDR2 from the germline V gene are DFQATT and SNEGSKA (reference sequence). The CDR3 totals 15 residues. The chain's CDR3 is CSARDVDRGNQPQHF. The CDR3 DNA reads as TGCAGTGCTAGAGATGTGGACAGGGGTAATCAGCCCCAGCATTTT.

The CDR3 reads CAISEEGPLEAFF. The CDR3 DNA reads as TGTGCCATCAGTGAGGAAGGACCGCTTGAAGCTTTCTTT. The V and J genes are TRBV10-3 and TRBJ1-1; D ambiguous. Germline V gene lookup returns CDR1 ENHRY and CDR2 SYGVKD. The CDR3 loop spans 13 amino acids. The V and J ends lost 2 bases and 7 bases respectively, with 11 bases between them.

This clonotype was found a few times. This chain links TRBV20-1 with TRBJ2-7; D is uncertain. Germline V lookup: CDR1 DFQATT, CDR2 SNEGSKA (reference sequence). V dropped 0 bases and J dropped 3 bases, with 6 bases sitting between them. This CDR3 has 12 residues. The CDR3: CSARDLGYEQYF. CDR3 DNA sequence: TGCAGTGCTAGAGATTTGGGCTACGAGCAGTACTTC.

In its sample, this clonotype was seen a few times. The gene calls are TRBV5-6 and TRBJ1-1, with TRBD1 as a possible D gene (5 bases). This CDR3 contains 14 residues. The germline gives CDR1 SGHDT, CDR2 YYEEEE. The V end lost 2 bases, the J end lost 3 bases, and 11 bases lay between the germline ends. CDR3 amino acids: CASSFGTDHTEAFF. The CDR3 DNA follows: TGTGCCAGCAGCTTCGGGACCGATCACACTGAAGCTTTCTTT.

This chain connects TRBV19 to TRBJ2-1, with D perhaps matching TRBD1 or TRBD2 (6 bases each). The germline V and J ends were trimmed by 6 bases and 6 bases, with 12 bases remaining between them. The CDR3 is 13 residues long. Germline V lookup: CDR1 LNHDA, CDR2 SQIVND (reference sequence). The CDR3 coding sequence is TGTGCCAGTAGCCACGGGGGCCCCAATGAGCAGTTCTTC. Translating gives CASSHGGPNEQFF.

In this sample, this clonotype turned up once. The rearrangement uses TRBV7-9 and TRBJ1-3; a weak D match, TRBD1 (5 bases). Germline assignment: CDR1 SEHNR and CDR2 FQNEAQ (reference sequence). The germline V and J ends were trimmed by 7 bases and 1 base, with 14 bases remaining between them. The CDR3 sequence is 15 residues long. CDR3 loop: CASIPAGASGNTIYF. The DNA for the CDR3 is TGTGCCAGCATCCCCGCCGGGGCATCTGGAAACACCATATATTTT.

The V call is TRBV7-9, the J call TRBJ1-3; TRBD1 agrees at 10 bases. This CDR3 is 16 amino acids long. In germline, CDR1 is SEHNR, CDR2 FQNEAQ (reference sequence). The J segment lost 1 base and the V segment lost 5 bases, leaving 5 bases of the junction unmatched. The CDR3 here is CASSRGQGQSGNTIYF. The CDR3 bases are TGTGCCAGCAGCAGGGGACAGGGGCAGTCTGGAAACACCATATATTTT.

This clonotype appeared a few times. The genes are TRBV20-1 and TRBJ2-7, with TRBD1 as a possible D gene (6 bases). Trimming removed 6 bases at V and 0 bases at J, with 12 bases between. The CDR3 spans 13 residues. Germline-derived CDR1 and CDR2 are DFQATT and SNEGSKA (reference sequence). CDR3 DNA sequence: TGCAGTGCCGACCAGGACAGCTCCTACGAGCAGTACTTC. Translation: CSADQDSSYEQYF.

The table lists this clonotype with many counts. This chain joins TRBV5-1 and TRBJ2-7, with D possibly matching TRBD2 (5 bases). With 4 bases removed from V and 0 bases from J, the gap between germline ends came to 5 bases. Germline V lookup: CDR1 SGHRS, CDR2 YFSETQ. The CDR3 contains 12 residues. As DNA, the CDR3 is TGCGCCAGCAGCGGGAGCTCCTACGAGCAGTACTTC. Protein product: CASSGSSYEQYF.

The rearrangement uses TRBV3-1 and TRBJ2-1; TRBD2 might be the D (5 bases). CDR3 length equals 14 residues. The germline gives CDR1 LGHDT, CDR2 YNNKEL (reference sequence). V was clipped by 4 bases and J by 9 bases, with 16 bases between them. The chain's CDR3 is CASSLLARVVEQFF. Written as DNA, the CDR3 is TGTGCCAGCAGCCTTCTAGCTCGTGTAGTTGAGCAGTTCTTC.

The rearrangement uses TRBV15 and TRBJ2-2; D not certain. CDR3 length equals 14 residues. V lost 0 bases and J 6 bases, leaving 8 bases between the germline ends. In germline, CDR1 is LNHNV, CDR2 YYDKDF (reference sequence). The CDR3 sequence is CATSRDRAPGELFF. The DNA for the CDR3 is TGTGCCACCAGCAGAGATCGAGCTCCCGGGGAGCTGTTTTTT.

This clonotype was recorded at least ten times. CDR3 sequence reads: CASSFPGEYTEAFF. The CDR3 DNA reads TGTGCCAGCAGTTTTCCTGGGGAGTACACTGAAGCTTTCTTT. V usage is TRBV12-3 or TRBV12-4 and J usage is TRBJ1-1; no definite D call. This CDR3 has 14 residues. Deletions cut 3 bases from V and 3 bases from J, with 11 bases between.

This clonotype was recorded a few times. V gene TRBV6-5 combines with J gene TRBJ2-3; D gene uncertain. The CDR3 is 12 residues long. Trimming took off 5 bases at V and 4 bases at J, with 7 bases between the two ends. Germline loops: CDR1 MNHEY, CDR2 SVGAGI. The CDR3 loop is CASSPRPDTQYF. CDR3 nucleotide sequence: TGTGCCAGCAGTCCACGCCCAGATACGCAGTATTTT.

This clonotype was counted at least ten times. The CDR3 reads CASSGGDYSYNEQFF. CDR3 nucleotides: TGTGCCAGCAGTGGGGGGGACTACTCCTACAATGAGCAGTTCTTC. The chain employs TRBV2 and TRBJ2-1; 7 bases match TRBD2. The J segment lost 0 bases and the V segment lost 4 bases, leaving 3 bases of the junction unmatched. In germline, CDR1 is SNHLY, CDR2 FYNNEI. The CDR3 contains 15 residues.

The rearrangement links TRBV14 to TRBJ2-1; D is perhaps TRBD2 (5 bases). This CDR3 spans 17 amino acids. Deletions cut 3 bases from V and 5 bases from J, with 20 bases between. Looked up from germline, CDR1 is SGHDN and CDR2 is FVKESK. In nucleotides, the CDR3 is TGTGCCAGCAGCCATGCAAAATCTGGCGGGTGGCACAATGAGCAGTTCTTC. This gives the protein CASSHAKSGGWHNEQFF.

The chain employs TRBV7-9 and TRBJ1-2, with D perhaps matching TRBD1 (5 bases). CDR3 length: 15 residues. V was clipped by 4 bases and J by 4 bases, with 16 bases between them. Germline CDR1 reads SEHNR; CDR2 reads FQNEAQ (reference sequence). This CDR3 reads CASSSTSPTVYGYTF. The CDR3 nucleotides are TGTGCCAGCAGCTCCACTAGTCCGACAGTCTATGGCTACACCTTC.

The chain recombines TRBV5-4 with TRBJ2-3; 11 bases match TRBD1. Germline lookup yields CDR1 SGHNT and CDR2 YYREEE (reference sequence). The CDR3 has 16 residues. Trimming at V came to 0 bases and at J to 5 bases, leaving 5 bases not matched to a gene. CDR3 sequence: CASSLARTGGRDTQYF. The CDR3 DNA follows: TGTGCCAGCAGCTTGGCTCGGACAGGGGGCAGAGATACGCAGTATTTT.

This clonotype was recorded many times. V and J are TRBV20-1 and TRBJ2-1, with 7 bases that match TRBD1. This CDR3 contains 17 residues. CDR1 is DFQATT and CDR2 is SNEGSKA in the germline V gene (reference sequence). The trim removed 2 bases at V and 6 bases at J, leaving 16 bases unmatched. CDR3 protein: CSARLSYRDSLPNEQFF. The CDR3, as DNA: TGCAGTGCTAGATTGTCGTACCGGGACAGTTTACCCAATGAGCAGTTCTTC.